The TCR beta chain described here comes from a study of blood T cell repertoires in COVID-19. Turning to the study itself: Collection of acute and convalescent COVID-19 samples took place in the United States, Italy and Spain.

V trimming: 3 bases; J trimming: 2 bases; junction bases outside the gene matches: 1. CDR1 SGHVS and CDR2 FNYEAQ come from the germline V gene. CDR3 size: 15 residues. Original methodology: Scientists estimated how many nucleated cells there were by amplifying reference gene primers. Repertoires were generated with immunoSEQ multiplex PCR, while TCRdb's copy carries only in-frame clones and drops some. That table gives V, J and clone size, and the DNA gave D and trimming. Of approximately 250,000 clones listed, 86% were seen once; the top ten hold 2% to 2.5%. The source of this sequence is a man aged 25-45 years who had recovered from COVID-19. Input material: peripheral blood. The V call is TRBV7-6, the J call TRBJ2-1, with TRBD2 matching 10 bases. The CDR3 protein is CASSLGTSAYNEQFF. For the CDR3, the DNA is TGTGCCAGCAGCTTGGGGACTAGCGCCTACAATGAGCAGTTCTTC. The complete variable domain, with remaining parts taken from reference TRBV7-6 and TRBJ2-1, reads GAGVSQSPRYKVTKRGQDVALRCDPISGHVSLYWYRQALGQGPEFLTYFNYEAQQDKSGLPNDRFSAERPEGSISTLTIQRTEQRDSAMYRCASSLGTSAYNEQFFGPGTRLTVL.